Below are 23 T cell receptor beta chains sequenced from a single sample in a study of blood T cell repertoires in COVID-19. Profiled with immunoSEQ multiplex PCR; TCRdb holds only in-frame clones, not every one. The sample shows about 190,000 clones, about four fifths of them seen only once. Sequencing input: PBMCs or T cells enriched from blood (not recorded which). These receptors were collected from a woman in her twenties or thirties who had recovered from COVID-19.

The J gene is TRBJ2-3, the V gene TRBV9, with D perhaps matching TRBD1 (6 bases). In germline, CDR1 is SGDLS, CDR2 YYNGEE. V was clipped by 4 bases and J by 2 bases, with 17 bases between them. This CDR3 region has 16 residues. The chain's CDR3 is CASSPRGGAFTDTQYF. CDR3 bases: TGTGCCAGCAGCCCCAGGGGTGGGGCGTTCACAGATACGCAGTATTTT.

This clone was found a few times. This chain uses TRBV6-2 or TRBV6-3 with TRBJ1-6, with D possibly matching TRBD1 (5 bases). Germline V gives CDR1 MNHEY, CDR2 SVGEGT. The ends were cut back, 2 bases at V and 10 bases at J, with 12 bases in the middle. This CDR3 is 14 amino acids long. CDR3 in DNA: TGTGCCAGCAGTTACGGGGCAAGGAACTCACCCCTCCACTTT. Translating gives CASSYGARNSPLHF.

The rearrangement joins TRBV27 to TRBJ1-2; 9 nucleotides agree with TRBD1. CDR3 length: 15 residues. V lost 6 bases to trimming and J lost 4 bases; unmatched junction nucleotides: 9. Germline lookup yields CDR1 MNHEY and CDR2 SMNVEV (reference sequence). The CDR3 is CASRDRGINGYGYTF. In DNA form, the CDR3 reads TGTGCCAGCAGGGACAGGGGTATCAACGGCTATGGCTACACCTTC.

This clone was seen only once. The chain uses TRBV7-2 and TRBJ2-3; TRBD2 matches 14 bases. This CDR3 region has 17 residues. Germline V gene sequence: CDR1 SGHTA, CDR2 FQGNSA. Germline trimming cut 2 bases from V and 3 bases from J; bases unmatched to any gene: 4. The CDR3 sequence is CASSLRLAGGLTDTQYF. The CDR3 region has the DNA TGTGCCAGCAGCTTAAGACTAGCGGGGGGGCTTACAGATACGCAGTATTTT.

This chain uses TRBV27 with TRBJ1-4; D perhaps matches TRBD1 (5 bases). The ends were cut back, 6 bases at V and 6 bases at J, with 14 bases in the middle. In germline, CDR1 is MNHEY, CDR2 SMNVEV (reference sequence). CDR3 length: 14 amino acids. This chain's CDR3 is CASRELGGDEKLFF. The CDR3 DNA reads TGTGCCAGCAGGGAACTCGGGGGGGATGAAAAACTGTTTTTT.

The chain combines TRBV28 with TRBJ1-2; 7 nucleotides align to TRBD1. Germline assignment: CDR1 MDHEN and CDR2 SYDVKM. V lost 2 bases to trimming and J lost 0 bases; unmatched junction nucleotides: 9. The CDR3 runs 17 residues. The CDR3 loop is CASSLPPGRGTNYGYTF. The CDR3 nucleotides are TGTGCCAGCAGTTTACCCCCCGGCAGGGGGACTAACTATGGCTACACCTTC.

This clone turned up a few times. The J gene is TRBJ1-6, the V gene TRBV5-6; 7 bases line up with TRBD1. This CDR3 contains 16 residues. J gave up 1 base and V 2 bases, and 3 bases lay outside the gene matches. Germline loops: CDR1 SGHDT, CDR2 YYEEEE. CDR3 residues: CASSFAGGSYNSPLHF. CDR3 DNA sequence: TGTGCCAGCAGCTTTGCAGGGGGATCCTATAATTCACCCCTCCACTTT.

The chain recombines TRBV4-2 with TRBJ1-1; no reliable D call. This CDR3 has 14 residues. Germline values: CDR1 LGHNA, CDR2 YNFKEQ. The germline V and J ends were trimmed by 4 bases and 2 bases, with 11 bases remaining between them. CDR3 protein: CASSLLEGNTEAFF. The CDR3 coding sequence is TGTGCCAGCAGCCTCTTAGAGGGAAACACTGAAGCTTTCTTT.

DNA for the CDR3: TGTGCCAGCAGCCTCAGCGGGACAGGGGCCAAACACACCTTC. Translated: CASSLSGTGAKHTF. J is TRBJ1-2 and V is TRBV9, with 10 bases lining up with TRBD1. J gave up 12 bases and V 4 bases, and 12 bases lay outside the gene matches. This CDR3 has 14 amino acids. The V gene's germline CDR1 is SGDLS and CDR2 YYNGEE.

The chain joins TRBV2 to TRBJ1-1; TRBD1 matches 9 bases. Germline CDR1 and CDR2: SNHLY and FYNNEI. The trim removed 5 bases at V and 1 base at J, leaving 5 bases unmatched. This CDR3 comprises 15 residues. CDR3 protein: CASSLDRGPNTEAFF. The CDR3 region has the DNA TGTGCCAGCAGTTTGGACAGGGGACCGAACACTGAAGCTTTCTTT.

CDR3 coding DNA: TGTGCCAGCAGCTTGCCAGGATATAATTCACCCCTCCACTTT. It is translated as CASSLPGYNSPLHF. The chain uses TRBV5-4 and TRBJ1-6; D unresolved. Looked up from germline, CDR1 is SGHNT and CDR2 is YYREEE (reference sequence). V gave up 1 base and J gave up 4 bases, with 6 bases separating them. The CDR3 is made up of 14 amino acids.

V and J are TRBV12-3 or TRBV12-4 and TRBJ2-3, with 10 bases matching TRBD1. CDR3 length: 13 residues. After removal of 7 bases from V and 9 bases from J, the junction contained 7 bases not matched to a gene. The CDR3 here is CASKPRDRGTQYF. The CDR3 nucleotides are TGTGCCAGCAAACCCAGGGACAGGGGAACGCAGTATTTT.

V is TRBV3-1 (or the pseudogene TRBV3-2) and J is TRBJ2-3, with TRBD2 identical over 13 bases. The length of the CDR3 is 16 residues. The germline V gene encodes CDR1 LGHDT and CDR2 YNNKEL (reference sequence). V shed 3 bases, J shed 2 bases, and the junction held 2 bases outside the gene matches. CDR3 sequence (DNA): TGTGCCAGCAGCCAGGGACTAGCGGGGCTCACAGATACGCAGTATTTT. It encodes CASSQGLAGLTDTQYF.

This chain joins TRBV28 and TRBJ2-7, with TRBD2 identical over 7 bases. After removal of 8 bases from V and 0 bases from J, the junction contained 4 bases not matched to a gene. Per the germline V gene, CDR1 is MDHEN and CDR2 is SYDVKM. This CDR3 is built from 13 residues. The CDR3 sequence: CASGLAVSYEQYF. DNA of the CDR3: TGTGCCAGCGGGCTAGCGGTCTCCTACGAGCAGTACTTC.

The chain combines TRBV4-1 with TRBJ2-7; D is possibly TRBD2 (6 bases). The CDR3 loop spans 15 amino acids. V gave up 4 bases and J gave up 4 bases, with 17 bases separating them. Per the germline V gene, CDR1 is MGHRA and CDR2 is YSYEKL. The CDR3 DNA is TGCGCCAGCAGCCCAGACTGGCGGGGTTTGTACGAGCAGTACGTC. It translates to CASSPDWRGLYEQYV.

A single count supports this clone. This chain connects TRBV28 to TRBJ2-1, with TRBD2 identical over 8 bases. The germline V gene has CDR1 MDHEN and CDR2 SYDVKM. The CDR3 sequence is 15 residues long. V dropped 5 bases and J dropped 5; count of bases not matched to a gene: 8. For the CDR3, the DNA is TGTGCCAGCAGTCGGGGGGGAGCGGGAAACAATGAGCAGTTCTTC. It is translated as CASSRGGAGNNEQFF.

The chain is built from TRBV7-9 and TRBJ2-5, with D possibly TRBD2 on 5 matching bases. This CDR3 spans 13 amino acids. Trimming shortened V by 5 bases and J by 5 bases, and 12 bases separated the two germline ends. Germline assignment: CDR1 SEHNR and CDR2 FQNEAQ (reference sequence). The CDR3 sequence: CASSTRTGETQYF. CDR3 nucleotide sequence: TGTGCCAGCAGCACCCGGACGGGGGAGACCCAGTACTTC.

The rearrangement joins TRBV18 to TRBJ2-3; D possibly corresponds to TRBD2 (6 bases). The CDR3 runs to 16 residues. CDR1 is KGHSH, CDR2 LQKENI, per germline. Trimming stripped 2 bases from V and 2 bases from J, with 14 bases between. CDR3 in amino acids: CASSPLFGGNTDTQYF. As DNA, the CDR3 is TGTGCCAGCTCACCATTGTTTGGGGGGAACACAGATACGCAGTATTTT.

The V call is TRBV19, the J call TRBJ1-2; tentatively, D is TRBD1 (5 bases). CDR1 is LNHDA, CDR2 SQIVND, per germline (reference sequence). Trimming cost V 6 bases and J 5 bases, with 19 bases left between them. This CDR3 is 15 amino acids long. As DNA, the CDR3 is TGTGCCAGTAGGGACCTGGCAGGGTCTTCGTATGGCTACACCTTC. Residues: CASRDLAGSSYGYTF.

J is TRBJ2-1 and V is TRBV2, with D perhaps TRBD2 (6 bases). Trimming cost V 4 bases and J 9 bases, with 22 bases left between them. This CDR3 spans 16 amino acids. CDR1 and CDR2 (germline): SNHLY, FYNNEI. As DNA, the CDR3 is TGTGCCAGCAGTGTGGCTGGGACCGGGGCCGGGGGTGAGCAGTTCTTC. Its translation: CASSVAGTGAGGEQFF.

In DNA, the CDR3 is TGTGCCAGCAGCAAAGATACATCTGGCAATCAGCCCCAGCATTTT. Translated, it gives CASSKDTSGNQPQHF. The chain has TRBV21-1 and TRBJ1-5; TRBD1 is taken as the D call from the table, unchecked against the DNA. TRBV21-1 is designated a pseudogene. CDR3 length: 15 amino acids.

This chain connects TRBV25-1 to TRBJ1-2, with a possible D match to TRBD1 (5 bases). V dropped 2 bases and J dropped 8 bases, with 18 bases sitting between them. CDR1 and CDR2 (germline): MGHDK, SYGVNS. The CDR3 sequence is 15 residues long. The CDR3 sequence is CASSENTGRRGGYTF. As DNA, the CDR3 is TGTGCCAGCAGTGAAAACACGGGCAGGCGGGGCGGCTACACCTTC.

The CDR3 loop is CASSSQGTGVAGELFF. For the CDR3, the DNA is TGTGCCAGCAGCTCCCAAGGGACAGGGGTGGCCGGGGAGCTGTTTTTT. The gene calls are TRBV7-2 and TRBJ2-2; 10 nucleotides agree with TRBD1. The CDR3 runs 16 residues. The ends lost 4 bases at V and 6 bases at J; junction bases unmatched: 8. Germline CDR1 reads SGHTA; CDR2 reads FQGNSA.